This T cell receptor beta chain emerged from a study of cytotoxic CD8 clonotypes in ibrutinib-treated CLL. Study background: Following treatment for a median roughly 12 months, range 6 to 36, response samples were then taken.

Method: immunoSEQ multiplex PCR; TCRdb's copy keeps in-frame clones and lacks some. The sample consists of around 20,000 clones, about three quarters of them appearing once. The length of the CDR3 is 13 residues. CDR1 and CDR2 from the germline V gene are SGHRS and YFSETQ. V was shortened by 0 bases and J by 0 bases, with 3 bases between the two germline ends. This chain joins TRBV5-1 and TRBJ2-5; D gene unclear. Sequencing was performed on PBMCs, taken before ibrutinib treatment. The TCR sequence derives from a human donor with chronic lymphocytic leukemia. The CDR3 coding sequence is TGCGCCAGCAGCTTGGCCAACCAAGAGACCCAGTACTTC. Translated: CASSLANQETQYF.